This is a list of T cell receptor beta chains from one sample in a study of cytomegalovirus exposure and HLA in healthy donors. Profiled with immunoSEQ multiplex PCR; TCRdb holds only in-frame clones, not every one. Here the sample spans about 110,000 clones, 70% to 90% being singletons. What was sequenced was PBMCs. The source of these receptors is a woman aged 18-29 years in good health and CMV-seronegative. Both conserved end residues are part of each CDR3. D genes are given only for firm matches. Size tells how often a clone was seen (once, few, many) or the class of an expanded clone, and some rows leave it out.

cdr3_aa: CASSLEVGGPGELFF
cdr3_nt: TGCGCCAGCAGCTTGGAGGTCGGGGGTCCCGGGGAGCTGTTTTTT
clone_size: few
j_call: TRBJ2-2
d_call: -
v_call: TRBV5-1

cdr3_aa: CASSLHNEQFF
cdr3_nt: TGTGCCAGCAGTCTCCACAATGAGCAGTTCTTC
clone_size: -
j_call: TRBJ2-1
d_call: -
v_call: TRBV28

cdr3_aa: CASSVEQNTEAFF
cdr3_nt: TGTGCCAGCAGCGTAGAACAGAACACTGAAGCTTTCTTT
clone_size: -
j_call: TRBJ1-1
d_call: -
v_call: TRBV9

cdr3_aa: CASSTATNEKLFF
cdr3_nt: TGTGCCAGTAGTACAGCAACTAATGAAAAACTGTTTTTT
clone_size: -
j_call: TRBJ1-4
d_call: -
v_call: TRBV19

cdr3_aa: CSTSGGPNEQFF
cdr3_nt: TGCAGCACCAGCGGGGGGCCCAATGAGCAGTTCTTC
clone_size: once
j_call: TRBJ2-1
d_call: TRBD2
v_call: TRBV29-1

cdr3_aa: CASSESAGWGKENTEAFF
cdr3_nt: TGCGCCAGCAGTGAGTCGGCAGGGTGGGGTAAAGAGAACACTGAAGCTTTCTTT
clone_size: -
j_call: TRBJ1-1
d_call: -
v_call: TRBV10-1

cdr3_aa: CASRLTNNEQFF
cdr3_nt: TGTGCCAGCAGGCTTACTAACAATGAGCAGTTCTTC
clone_size: -
j_call: TRBJ2-1
d_call: -
v_call: TRBV6-6

cdr3_aa: CASKSGKGQGGTEAFF
cdr3_nt: TGTGCCAGTAAAAGTGGTAAGGGACAGGGTGGAACTGAAGCTTTCTTT
clone_size: -
j_call: TRBJ1-1
d_call: TRBD1
v_call: TRBV19

cdr3_aa: CASSEKGTPRGYTF
cdr3_nt: TGTGCCAGCAGTGAAAAAGGGACTCCGCGGGGCTACACCTTC
clone_size: -
j_call: TRBJ1-2
d_call: -
v_call: TRBV6-1

cdr3_aa: CASSVPQTGGATDTQYF
cdr3_nt: TGTGCCAGCAGCGTACCACAAACAGGGGGCGCGACAGATACGCAGTATTTT
clone_size: -
j_call: TRBJ2-3
d_call: TRBD1
v_call: TRBV9

cdr3_aa: CASSLGLAGANEQYF
cdr3_nt: TGTGCCAGCAGCCTTGGACTAGCGGGGGCCAACGAGCAGTACTTC
clone_size: -
j_call: TRBJ2-7
d_call: TRBD2
v_call: TRBV7-9

cdr3_aa: CANRRGAPYEQYF
cdr3_nt: TGTGCCAACCGGCGGGGGGCACCCTACGAGCAGTACTTC
clone_size: few
j_call: TRBJ2-7
d_call: TRBD2
v_call: TRBV9

cdr3_aa: CASTPMLASYEQYF
cdr3_nt: TGTGCCAGCACCCCGATGCTAGCTTCCTACGAGCAGTACTTC
clone_size: few
j_call: TRBJ2-7
d_call: -
v_call: TRBV6-1

cdr3_aa: CASSPGTGGTNYGYTF
cdr3_nt: TGTGCCAGCAGCCCCGGGACAGGGGGTACCAACTATGGCTACACCTTC
clone_size: -
j_call: TRBJ1-2
d_call: TRBD1
v_call: TRBV6-6

cdr3_aa: CASSPLGQGNEQYF
cdr3_nt: TGTGCCAGCTCACCATTAGGACAGGGAAACGAGCAGTACTTC
clone_size: -
j_call: TRBJ2-7
d_call: TRBD1
v_call: TRBV18

cdr3_aa: CASGRESETQYF
cdr3_nt: TGTGCCAGCGGAAGGGAGTCGGAGACCCAGTACTTC
clone_size: -
j_call: TRBJ2-5
d_call: -
v_call: TRBV18

cdr3_aa: CASSLQQGGNTIYF
cdr3_nt: TGTGCCAGCTCACTACAACAGGGGGGAAACACCATATATTTT
clone_size: -
j_call: TRBJ1-3
d_call: TRBD1
v_call: TRBV18

cdr3_aa: CASSTQGKESYEQYF
cdr3_nt: TGTGCCAGCAGTACCCAGGGGAAGGAGAGCTACGAGCAGTACTTC
clone_size: -
j_call: TRBJ2-7
d_call: -
v_call: TRBV27

cdr3_aa: CSVVYSYEQYF
cdr3_nt: TGCAGCGTTGTTTACTCCTACGAGCAGTACTTC
clone_size: -
j_call: TRBJ2-7
d_call: -
v_call: TRBV29-1

cdr3_aa: CASSLAGTSGGADTQYF
cdr3_nt: TGTGCCAGCAGCTTGGCCGGGACTAGCGGGGGGGCAGATACGCAGTATTTT
clone_size: few
j_call: TRBJ2-3
d_call: TRBD2
v_call: TRBV5-6

cdr3_aa: CASSQEYTYEQYF
cdr3_nt: TGCGCCAGCAGCCAAGAGTACACCTACGAGCAGTACTTC
clone_size: few
j_call: TRBJ2-7
d_call: -
v_call: TRBV4-1

cdr3_aa: CASSRRDEGVNSPLHF
cdr3_nt: TGTGCCAGCAGCCGCAGGGACGAGGGGGTCAATTCACCCCTCCACTTT
clone_size: -
j_call: TRBJ1-6
d_call: -
v_call: TRBV7-9